The sequence of this TCR beta chain was determined in a study of shared clonotypes between healthy human individuals. In the naive CD8 group, cells lacked CD45RO and were positively selected for CCR7, so terminally differentiated effector memory CD45RA+ cells were left out. This clone was recorded once. Using immunoSEQ multiplex PCR, the repertoire was profiled, and TCRdb retains in-frame clones only, with some absent. Among approximately 2,000,000 clones listed, 85% to 95% were seen once. In germline, CDR1 is MNHEY, CDR2 SMNVEV (reference sequence). The V gene lost 7 bases and the J gene lost 1 base, with 11 bases spanning the gap. The CDR3 consists of 14 residues.

The specimen was naive CD8+ T cells from PBMCs. V gene TRBV27 combines with J gene TRBJ2-1; D is ambiguous. The TCR comes from a man aged 18-30 years in good health. Some clones in this sample may be carry-over from other donors' samples. Here the CDR3 DNA reads TGTGCCAGCACCACATGGTCGTCCTACAATGAGCAGTTCTTC. Amino acid sequence: CASTTWSSYNEQFF.